The 30 T cell receptor beta chains below come from one sample, sequenced in a study of T cells in Graves' hyperthyroidism and ophthalmopathy. TCR beta CDR3 sequences were amplified from RNA transcripts. When the TCR CDR3 underwent first-round RT-PCR, the HTBI primer set was used. Each CDR3 protein is one row after TCRdb ran MiXCR on the multiplex PCR reads. The sample lists about 380,000 distinct CDR3 sequences; approximately 15% were seen once. Material: blood. The receptors were sampled from a woman aged 60-75 years with Graves' hyperthyroidism.

This clonotype was picked up many times. This rearrangement joins TRBV28 to TRBJ2-7, with TRBD1 matching 10 bases. The trim removed 7 bases at V and 3 bases at J, leaving 9 bases unmatched. The germline V gene has CDR1 MDHEN and CDR2 SYDVKM. The CDR3 sequence is 15 residues long. CDR3 residues: CASTPPDRGGYEQYF. In DNA form, the CDR3 reads TGTGCCAGCACTCCCCCGGACAGGGGGGGCTACGAGCAGTACTTC.

This clonotype was seen a few times. The chain links TRBV5-4 to TRBJ2-7; 12 bases match TRBD1. Trimming cost V 3 bases and J 5 bases; bases outside gene matches: 9. In germline, CDR1 is SGHNT, CDR2 YYREEE (reference sequence). This CDR3 has 16 amino acids. CDR3 amino acids: CASSSGTGGGPHEQYF. CDR3 DNA: TGTGCCAGCAGCTCGGGGACAGGGGGCGGTCCTCACGAGCAGTACTTC.

This clonotype occurred many times. The chain has TRBV20-1 and TRBJ1-1; perhaps TRBD1 as D (5 bases). The length of the CDR3 is 14 residues. V lost 0 bases and J 1 base, leaving 9 bases between the germline ends. Per the germline V gene, CDR1 is DFQATT and CDR2 is SNEGSKA (reference sequence). CDR3 residues: CSARDRGSNTEAFF. The CDR3 coding sequence is TGCAGTGCTAGAGATCGGGGGTCGAACACTGAAGCTTTCTTT.

This clonotype was detected many times. The rearrangement uses TRBV11-2 and TRBJ2-5; no clear D gene. CDR3 length equals 13 residues. From germline, CDR1 is SGHAT and CDR2 FQNNGV. The germline V and J ends were trimmed by 5 bases and 1 base, with 8 bases remaining between them. CDR3 sequence: CASSLRVQETQYF. CDR3 DNA sequence: TGTGCCAGCAGCCTCCGGGTCCAAGAGACCCAGTACTTC.

This clonotype has at least ten counts. V gene TRBV7-9 combines with J gene TRBJ2-7, with 10 bases that match TRBD1. With 5 bases clipped from V and 5 bases from J, the junction kept 9 bases outside the gene matches. CDR3 length equals 15 residues. In germline, CDR1 is SEHNR, CDR2 FQNEAQ (reference sequence). CDR3 bases: TGTGCCAGCAGCCTTCGACAGGGGGCCCGTAACGAGCAGTACTTC. Its protein product is CASSLRQGARNEQYF.

The chain is built from TRBV29-1 and TRBJ1-1, with D hard to call. V lost 3 bases and J lost 0, with 5 bases in between. CDR3 size: 12 residues. Germline V lookup: CDR1 SQVTM, CDR2 ANQGSEA. This CDR3 reads CSVETMNTEAFF. DNA for the CDR3: TGCAGCGTTGAGACAATGAACACTGAAGCTTTCTTT.

This clonotype was recorded many times. The chain combines TRBV5-5 with TRBJ2-7; D might be TRBD1 or TRBD2, each matching 5 bases. With 4 bases removed from V and 2 bases from J, the gap between germline ends came to 16 bases. The germline CDR1 and CDR2 sequences are SGHKS and YYEKEE (reference sequence). The CDR3 runs to 15 residues. The CDR3, as DNA: TGTGCCAGCAGCCTGGGACCTAGCAGTACCTACGAGCAGTACTTC. This sequence encodes CASSLGPSSTYEQYF.

This clonotype was seen repeatedly, ten times or more. In DNA, the CDR3 is TGTGCCAGCAGCTTATTCACGGGACTAGCGGGAGTTACCTCCTACAATGAGCAGTTCTTC. It yields the protein CASSLFTGLAGVTSYNEQFF. The rearrangement uses TRBV7-8 and TRBJ2-1; 14 nucleotides line up with TRBD2. This CDR3 is 20 amino acids long. J lost 0 bases, V lost 2 bases, and 9 bases had no gene match. From germline, CDR1 is SGHVS and CDR2 FQNEAQ.

This clonotype was picked up a small number of times. The chain carries TRBV20-1 and TRBJ2-6, with TRBD1 matching 8 bases. The CDR3 is made up of 16 amino acids. V lost 4 bases and J lost 0; bases outside the gene matches: 5. Per the germline V gene, CDR1 is DFQATT and CDR2 is SNEGSKA (reference sequence). The CDR3 sequence is CSAISTGGSGANVLTF. In DNA, the CDR3 is TGCAGTGCTATCTCTACAGGGGGCTCTGGGGCCAACGTCCTGACTTTC.

V is TRBV2 and J is TRBJ2-3; 10 bases are a match to TRBD2. The CDR3 sequence is 14 residues long. Germline lookup yields CDR1 SNHLY and CDR2 FYNNEI. V shed 7 bases and J 2 bases; nucleotides not matched to a gene: 3. The CDR3 nucleotides read TGTGCCAGCACCACTAGCGGGATCACAGATACGCAGTATTTT. Its protein product is CASTTSGITDTQYF.

This clonotype was seen only a few times. As DNA, the CDR3 is TGTGCCAGCAGTCCCGGAGCCCTGGGTAATGAAAAACTGTTTTTT. It specifies CASSPGALGNEKLFF. V is TRBV27 and J is TRBJ1-4; D uncertain. The CDR3 is 15 residues long. Per the germline V gene, CDR1 is MNHEY and CDR2 is SMNVEV (reference sequence). V lost 5 bases and J lost 4, with 14 bases in between.

The table lists this clonotype with a few counts. CDR3 region: CASSFEAGTNTGELFF. CDR3 coding DNA: TGTGCCAGCAGTTTCGAAGCGGGCACGAACACCGGGGAGCTGTTTTTT. The chain recombines TRBV12-3 or TRBV12-4 with TRBJ2-2; TRBD2 might be the D (6 bases). V was trimmed by 3 bases and J by 0 bases, leaving 11 bases between them. This CDR3 region has 16 residues.

In its sample, this clonotype was seen many times. The rearrangement links TRBV27 to TRBJ2-7, with TRBD2 identical over 10 bases. The CDR3 runs to 17 residues. Germline assignment: CDR1 MNHEY and CDR2 SMNVEV (reference sequence). V shed 6 bases and J 0 bases; nucleotides not matched to a gene: 11. Written as DNA, the CDR3 is TGTGCCAGCAGAAAATTCCTCCGGACTAGCGGCTCCTACGAGCAGTACTTC. It codes for CASRKFLRTSGSYEQYF.

There are a few counts of this clonotype. The chain employs TRBV4-2 and TRBJ1-2; TRBD1 might be the D (5 bases). V was cut by 3 bases and J by 0 bases, with 11 bases left in between. The germline V gene has CDR1 LGHNA and CDR2 YNFKEQ. The CDR3 consists of 15 residues. CDR3 coding DNA: TGTGCCAGCAGCCAGGTACAGACAGCTAACTATGGCTACACCTTC. Protein sequence: CASSQVQTANYGYTF.

This chain uses TRBV24-1 with TRBJ2-1; TRBD2 agrees at 13 bases. Losses at the gene ends were 3 bases for V and 12 bases for J; bases not matched to a gene: 7. Germline loops: CDR1 KGHDR, CDR2 SFDVKD. The length of the CDR3 is 15 residues. The DNA for the CDR3 is TGTGCCACCAGTGATATAGGGACTAGCGGGACTCTGCAGTTCTTC. Translating it yields CATSDIGTSGTLQFF.

CDR3 coding DNA: TGTGCCAGCAGTTACTCCACAAGGGACGGAAACACCATATATTTT. Protein: CASSYSTRDGNTIYF. V usage is TRBV6-6 and J usage is TRBJ1-3, with a weak D call TRBD1 (5 bases). Germline V gene data show CDR1 as MNHNY and CDR2 as SVGAGI (reference sequence). Trimming left V 0 bases short and J 4 bases short, with 10 bases between. The CDR3 contains 15 residues.

This clonotype was counted many times. V is TRBV19 and J is TRBJ2-2, with 9 bases that match TRBD1. V lost 6 bases and J lost 4; bases outside the gene matches: 6. From germline, CDR1 is LNHDA and CDR2 SQIVND (reference sequence). The CDR3 extends over 15 amino acids. CDR3 loop: CASRKGQGPTGELFF. The CDR3 nucleotides are TGTGCCAGTAGGAAGGGACAGGGACCCACCGGGGAGCTGTTTTTT.

This clonotype came up many times. The rearrangement uses TRBV6-5 and TRBJ2-1, with D perhaps TRBD1 or TRBD2 (6 bases each). V lost 2 bases and J 5 bases, leaving 13 bases between the germline ends. The CDR3 runs 15 residues. In germline, CDR1 is MNHEY, CDR2 SVGAGI. The CDR3 reads CASSYGRGHDNEQFF. DNA for the CDR3: TGTGCCAGCAGTTACGGCCGGGGGCATGACAATGAGCAGTTCTTC.

In this sample, this clonotype turned up many times. This chain connects TRBV7-6 to TRBJ2-7, with 12 bases lining up with TRBD1. CDR1 is SGHVS and CDR2 is FNYEAQ in the germline V gene. With 5 bases clipped from V and 4 bases from J, the junction kept 6 bases outside the gene matches. CDR3 length equals 15 residues. CDR3 nucleotide sequence: TGTGCCAGCAGCCTCGGGACAGGGGGCAATTACGAGCAGTACTTC. It yields the protein CASSLGTGGNYEQYF.

The genes are TRBV20-1 and TRBJ1-1, with 9 positions matching TRBD1. Unmatched junction bases numbered 8, after V lost 6 bases and J lost 6 bases. This CDR3 contains 13 residues. The germline V gene has CDR1 DFQATT and CDR2 SNEGSKA (reference sequence). The CDR3 DNA is TGCAGTGCGATGGGACAGGGTTTGCCTGAAGCTTTCTTT. Translated: CSAMGQGLPEAFF.

This clonotype occurred many times. This chain links TRBV7-2 with TRBJ2-3, with D uncertain. Germline loops: CDR1 SGHTA, CDR2 FQGNSA. The CDR3 contains 14 residues. V was clipped by 2 bases and J by 5 bases, with 11 bases between them. The CDR3 loop reads CASSLSGVVDTQYF. In DNA, the CDR3 is TGTGCCAGCAGCTTATCCGGAGTAGTAGATACGCAGTATTTT.

This clonotype was observed many times. The rearrangement joins TRBV10-3 to TRBJ1-2; D not certain. V shed 7 bases and J shed 7 bases, with 19 bases lying between them. The CDR3 consists of 14 residues. The germline CDR1 and CDR2 sequences are ENHRY and SYGVKD. This CDR3 is CAITSLRGRIGYTF. Here the CDR3 DNA reads TGTGCCATCACCTCCCTGCGGGGTAGGATTGGCTACACCTTC.

The table lists this clonotype with many counts. V and J are TRBV7-9 and TRBJ2-3, with D perhaps TRBD2 (6 bases). Trimming left V 4 bases short and J 8 bases short, with 22 bases between. The length of the CDR3 is 16 residues. Per germline, CDR1 SEHNR and CDR2 FQNEAQ (reference sequence). The CDR3 sequence is CASSSPGLPDRLTQYF. The CDR3 DNA reads TGTGCCAGCAGCTCCCCGGGACTCCCGGACCGCCTTACGCAGTATTTT.

At least ten counts were recorded for this clonotype. The chain couples TRBV12-3 or TRBV12-4 to TRBJ1-2, with D perhaps matching TRBD1 (5 bases). The CDR3 loop spans 12 amino acids. V was shortened by 6 bases and J by 8 bases, with 13 bases between the two germline ends. CDR3 sequence: CASRHRGEGYTF. In DNA form, the CDR3 reads TGTGCCAGCAGGCATAGAGGGGAAGGCTACACCTTC.

With respect to this clonotype: A read error is possible here, since a much larger clone lies one base away. The rearrangement links TRBV7-9 to TRBJ1-2; a weak D match, TRBD1 (5 bases). Germline CDR1 reads SEHNR; CDR2 reads FQNEAQ (reference sequence). This CDR3 is built from 12 residues. This CDR3 reads CAGSLDQGGYTF. The CDR3 bases are TGTGCCGGCAGCTTAGACCAGGGAGGCTACACCTTC.

V gene TRBV12-3 or TRBV12-4 combines with J gene TRBJ1-6; D is possibly TRBD1 (6 bases). This CDR3 has 15 residues. Trimming shortened V by 3 bases and J by 7 bases, and 13 bases separated the two germline ends. The CDR3: CASSLGGHRNSPLHF. CDR3 sequence (DNA): TGTGCCAGCAGTTTGGGGGGCCACAGGAATTCACCCCTCCACTTT.

As concerns this clonotype: A read error is possible here, since a much larger clone lies one base away. This chain uses TRBV7-8 with TRBJ2-2, with no clear D. The V gene lost 5 bases and the J gene lost 9 bases, with 19 bases spanning the gap. Germline V gives CDR1 SGHVS, CDR2 FQNEAQ. The CDR3 extends over 15 amino acids. CDR3 nucleotide sequence: TGTGCCAGCAGCACCCTGAAAGGATGCGACTGGGAGCTGTTTTTT. It yields the protein CASSTLKGCDWELFF.

The chain recombines TRBV5-1 with TRBJ1-2; possibly TRBD1 for D (5 bases). Germline V gives CDR1 SGHRS, CDR2 YFSETQ. Trimming cost V 0 bases and J 7 bases, with 10 bases left between them. This CDR3 comprises 13 residues. The chain's CDR3 is CASSLGGPGGYTF. The CDR3 DNA is TGCGCCAGCAGCTTGGGGGGCCCTGGTGGCTACACCTTC.

Notes on this clonotype: A much larger clone sits a single nucleotide away, making a read error possible. This rearrangement joins TRBV20-1 to TRBJ2-5; 11 nucleotides agree with TRBD2. Per germline, CDR1 DFQATT and CDR2 SNEGSKA (reference sequence). This CDR3 has 15 amino acids. V trimming: 5 bases; J trimming: 4 bases; junction bases outside the gene matches: 9. CDR3 loop: CSAQISGGGLETQYF. CDR3 nucleotide sequence: TGCAGTGCTCAGATTAGCGGGGGGGGTTTAGAGACCCAGTACTTC.

This clonotype was picked up many times. The V call is TRBV10-3, the J call TRBJ2-7, with 9 bases lining up with TRBD1. The CDR3 has 16 residues. Germline CDR1 and CDR2: ENHRY and SYGVKD. J lost 6 bases, V lost 5 bases, and 14 bases had no gene match. The CDR3 reads CAISPVPGQGLGEQYF. The CDR3 nucleotides are TGTGCCATCAGTCCAGTCCCGGGACAGGGATTGGGCGAGCAGTACTTC.